The clone carrying this T cell receptor beta chain was recorded only once. No antigen is known for it. Looked up from germline, CDR1 is SGHAT and CDR2 is FQNNGV. This CDR3 contains 16 residues. V was pared by 5 bases and J by 0 bases, with 9 bases of the junction left unmatched. Profiled with immunoSEQ multiplex PCR; TCRdb holds only in-frame clones, not every one. In the table there are some 77,000 clones, around 88% of which are singletons. This specimen comes from a study of OX40 agonist ivuxolimab in advanced cancers. Study at large: Allowance was made for prior anti-PD-1, anti-PD-L1 or anti-CTLA-4 therapy, and around 41% had some.

If patients had autoimmune disease history or systemic immunosuppression, they were excluded. Regarding the study as a whole: Clonal expansion by week 6 occurred in CD4+ and CD8+ blood T cells (at 0.1 to 3.0 mg/kg). Among T cells, CD8+ cells averaged more expanded clones than CD4+ cells.

The specimen comprised CD4+ or CD8+ T cells sorted from blood, sampled in a trial of the OX40 agonist ivuxolimab. This clonotype was obtained from an adult with an advanced solid tumor such as melanoma, head and neck, liver or kidney cancer. The chain combines TRBV11-2 with TRBJ2-5, with 7 nucleotides matching TRBD2. CDR3 DNA: TGTGCCAGCAGCCTCATAGCGGGTTGGTACCAAGAGACCCAGTACTTC. Encoded protein: CASSLIAGWYQETQYF.